One and the same sample provided the 2 T cell receptor beta chains below, sequenced in a study of technical replicates of blood from several donors. The protocol was immunoSEQ multiplex PCR, while the TCRdb copy is restricted to in-frame clones and leaves out a portion. The repertoire has 80,000 or so clones, almost 96% of them found once; the top ten carry 0.3% to 0.4%. Source material: T cells isolated from PBMCs. The receptors come from a human donor in good health.

In this sample, this clone turned up a few times. The chain couples TRBV6-5 to TRBJ1-3; TRBD1 agrees at 8 bases. Germline CDR1 is MNHEY and CDR2 is SVGAGI. V trimming: 5 bases; J trimming: 4 bases; junction bases outside the gene matches: 4. The CDR3 loop spans 14 amino acids. CDR3 region: CASSITGGGNTIYF. CDR3 nucleotides: TGTGCCAGCAGTATCACAGGGGGGGGAAACACCATATATTTT.

V is TRBV4-3 and J is TRBJ2-1, with D possibly TRBD1 on 5 matching bases. Germline V gene lookup returns CDR1 LGHNA and CDR2 YSLEER. The CDR3 runs to 12 residues. V lost 5 bases, J lost 7 bases, and 9 bases lay in between. CDR3 nucleotide sequence: TGCGCCAGCAGCAACCCAGGGAATGAGCAGTTCTTC. It yields the protein CASSNPGNEQFF.